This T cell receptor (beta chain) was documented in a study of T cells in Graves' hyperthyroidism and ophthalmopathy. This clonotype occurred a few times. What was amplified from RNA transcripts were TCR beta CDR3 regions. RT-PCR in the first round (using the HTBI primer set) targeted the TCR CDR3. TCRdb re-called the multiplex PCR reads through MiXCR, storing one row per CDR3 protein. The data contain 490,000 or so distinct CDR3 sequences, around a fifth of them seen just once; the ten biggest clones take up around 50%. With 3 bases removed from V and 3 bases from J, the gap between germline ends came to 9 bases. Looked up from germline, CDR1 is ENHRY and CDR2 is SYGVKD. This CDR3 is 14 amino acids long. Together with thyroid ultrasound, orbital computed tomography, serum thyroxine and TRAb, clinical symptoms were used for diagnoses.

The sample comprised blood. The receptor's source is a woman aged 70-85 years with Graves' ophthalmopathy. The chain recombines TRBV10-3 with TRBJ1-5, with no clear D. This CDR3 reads CAISDSGFNQPQHF. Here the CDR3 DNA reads TGTGCCATCAGTGATTCTGGGTTCAATCAGCCCCAGCATTTT.